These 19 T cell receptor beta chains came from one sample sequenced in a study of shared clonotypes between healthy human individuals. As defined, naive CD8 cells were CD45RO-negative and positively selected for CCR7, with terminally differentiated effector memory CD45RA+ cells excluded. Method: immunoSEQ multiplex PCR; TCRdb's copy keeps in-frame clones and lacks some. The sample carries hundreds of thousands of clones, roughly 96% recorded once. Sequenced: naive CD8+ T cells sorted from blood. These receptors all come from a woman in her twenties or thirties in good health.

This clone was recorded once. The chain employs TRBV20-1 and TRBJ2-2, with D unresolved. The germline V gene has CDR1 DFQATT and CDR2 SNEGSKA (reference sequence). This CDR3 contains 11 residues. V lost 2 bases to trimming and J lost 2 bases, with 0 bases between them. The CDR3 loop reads CSARNTGELFF. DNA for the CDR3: TGCAGTGCTAGAAACACCGGGGAGCTGTTTTTT.

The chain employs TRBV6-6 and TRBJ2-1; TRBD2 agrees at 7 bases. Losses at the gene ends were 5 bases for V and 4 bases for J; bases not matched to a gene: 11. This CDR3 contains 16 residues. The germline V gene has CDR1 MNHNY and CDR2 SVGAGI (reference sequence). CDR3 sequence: CASSRSGGRDYNEQFF. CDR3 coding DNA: TGTGCCAGCAGTCGTTCGGGGGGTCGGGATTACAATGAGCAGTTCTTC.

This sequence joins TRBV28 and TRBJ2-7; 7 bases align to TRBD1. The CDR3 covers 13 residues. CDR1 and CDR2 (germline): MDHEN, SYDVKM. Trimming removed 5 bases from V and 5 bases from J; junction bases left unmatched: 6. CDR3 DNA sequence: TGTGCCAGCAGTCTGACAGGGTTCCACGAGCAGTACTTC. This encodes CASSLTGFHEQYF.

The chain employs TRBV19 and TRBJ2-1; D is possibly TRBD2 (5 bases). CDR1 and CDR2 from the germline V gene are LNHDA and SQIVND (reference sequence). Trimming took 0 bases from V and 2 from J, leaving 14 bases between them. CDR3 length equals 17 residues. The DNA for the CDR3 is TGTGCCAGTAGTATAGATCAGGAGGTAGTGCCCTACAATGAGCAGTTCTTC. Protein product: CASSIDQEVVPYNEQFF.

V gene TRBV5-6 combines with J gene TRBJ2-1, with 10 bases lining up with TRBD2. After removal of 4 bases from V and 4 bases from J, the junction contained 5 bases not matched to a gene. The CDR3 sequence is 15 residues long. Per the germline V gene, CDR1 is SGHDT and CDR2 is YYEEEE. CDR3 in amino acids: CASSIGLAAYNEQFF. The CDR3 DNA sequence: TGTGCCAGCAGCATTGGACTAGCGGCATACAATGAGCAGTTCTTC.

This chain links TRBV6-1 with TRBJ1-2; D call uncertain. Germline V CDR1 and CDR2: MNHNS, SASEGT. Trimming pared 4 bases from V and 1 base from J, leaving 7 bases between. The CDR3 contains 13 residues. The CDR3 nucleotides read TGTGCCAGCAGTGGTTACAGTAACTATGGCTACACCTTC. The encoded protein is CASSGYSNYGYTF.

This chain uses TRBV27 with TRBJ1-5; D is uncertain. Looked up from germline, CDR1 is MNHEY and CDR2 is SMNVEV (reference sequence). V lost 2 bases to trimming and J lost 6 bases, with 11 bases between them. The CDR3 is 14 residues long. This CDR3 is CASSLKGSSQPQHF. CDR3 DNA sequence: TGTGCCAGCAGTTTAAAAGGGAGTAGTCAGCCCCAGCATTTT.

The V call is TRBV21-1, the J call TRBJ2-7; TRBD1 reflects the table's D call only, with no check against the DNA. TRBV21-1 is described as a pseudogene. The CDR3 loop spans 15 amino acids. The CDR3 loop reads CASSKATGASYEQYF. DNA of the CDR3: TGTGCCAGCAGCAAAGCGACAGGGGCCTCCTACGAGCAGTACTTC.

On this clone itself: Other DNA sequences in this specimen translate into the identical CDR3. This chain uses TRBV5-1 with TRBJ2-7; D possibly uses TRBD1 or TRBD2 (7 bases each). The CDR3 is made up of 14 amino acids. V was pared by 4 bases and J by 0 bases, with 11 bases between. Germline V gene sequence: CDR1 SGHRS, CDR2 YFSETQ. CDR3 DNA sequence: TGCGCCAGCAGCCGGGGGGACAGCTCCTACGAGCAGTACTTC. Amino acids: CASSRGDSSYEQYF.

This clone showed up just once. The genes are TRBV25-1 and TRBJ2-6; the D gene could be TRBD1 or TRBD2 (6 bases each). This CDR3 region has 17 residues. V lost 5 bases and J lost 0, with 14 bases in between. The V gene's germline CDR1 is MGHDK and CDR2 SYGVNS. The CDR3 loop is CASSKGGISSGANVLTF. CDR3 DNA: TGTGCCAGCAGTAAAGGGGGGATCAGCTCTGGGGCCAACGTCCTGACTTTC.

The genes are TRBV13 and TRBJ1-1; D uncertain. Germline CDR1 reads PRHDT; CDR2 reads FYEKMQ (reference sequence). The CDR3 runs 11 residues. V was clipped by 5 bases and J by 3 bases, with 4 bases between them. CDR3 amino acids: CASSRDTEAFF. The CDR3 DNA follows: TGTGCCAGCAGCCGGGACACTGAAGCTTTCTTT.

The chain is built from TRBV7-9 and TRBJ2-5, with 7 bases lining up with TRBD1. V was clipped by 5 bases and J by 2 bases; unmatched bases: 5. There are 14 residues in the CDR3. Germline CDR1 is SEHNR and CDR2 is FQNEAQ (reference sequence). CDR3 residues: CASSHWTGQETQYF. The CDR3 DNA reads TGTGCCAGCAGCCATTGGACAGGACAAGAGACCCAGTACTTC. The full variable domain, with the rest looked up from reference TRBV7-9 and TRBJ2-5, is DTGVSQNPRHKITKRGQNVTFRCDPISEHNRLYWYRQTLGQGPEFLTYFQNEAQLEKSRLLSDRFSAERPKGSFSTLEIQRTEQGDSAMYLCASSHWTGQETQYFGPGTRLLVL.

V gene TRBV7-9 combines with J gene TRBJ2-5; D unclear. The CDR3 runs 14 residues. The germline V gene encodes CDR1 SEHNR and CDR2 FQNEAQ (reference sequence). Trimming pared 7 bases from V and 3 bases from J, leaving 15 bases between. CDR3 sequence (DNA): TGTGCCAGCATATCCGCGGAAAGGGAAGAGACCCAGTACTTC. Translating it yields CASISAEREETQYF.

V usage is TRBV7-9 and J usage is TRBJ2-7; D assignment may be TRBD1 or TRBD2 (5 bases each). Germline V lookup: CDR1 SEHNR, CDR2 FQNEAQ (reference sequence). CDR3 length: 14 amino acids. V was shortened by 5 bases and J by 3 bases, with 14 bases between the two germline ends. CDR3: CASSPPGSGYEQYF. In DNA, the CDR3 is TGTGCCAGCAGCCCACCAGGGAGCGGCTACGAGCAGTACTTC.

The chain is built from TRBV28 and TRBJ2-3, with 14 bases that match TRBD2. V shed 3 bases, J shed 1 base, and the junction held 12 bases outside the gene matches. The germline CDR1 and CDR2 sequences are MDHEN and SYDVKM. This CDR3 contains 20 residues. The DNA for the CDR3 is TGTGCCAGCAGTTTGGATCCCGGGACTAGCGGGAGAGGGGGCACAGATACGCAGTATTTT. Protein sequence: CASSLDPGTSGRGGTDTQYF.

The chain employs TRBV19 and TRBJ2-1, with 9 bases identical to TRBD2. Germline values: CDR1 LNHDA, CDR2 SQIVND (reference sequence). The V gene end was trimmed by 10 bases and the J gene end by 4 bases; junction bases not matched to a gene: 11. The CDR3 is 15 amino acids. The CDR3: CATQRAGGFYNEQFF. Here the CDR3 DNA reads TGTGCCACTCAGAGGGCGGGAGGGTTTTACAATGAGCAGTTCTTC.

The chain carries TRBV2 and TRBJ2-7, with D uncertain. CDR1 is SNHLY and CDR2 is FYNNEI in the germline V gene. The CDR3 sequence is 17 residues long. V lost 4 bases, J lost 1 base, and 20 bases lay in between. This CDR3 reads CASSVSPLSPDSYEQYF. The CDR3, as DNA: TGTGCCAGCAGTGTGTCGCCTCTTTCTCCTGATTCCTACGAGCAGTACTTC.

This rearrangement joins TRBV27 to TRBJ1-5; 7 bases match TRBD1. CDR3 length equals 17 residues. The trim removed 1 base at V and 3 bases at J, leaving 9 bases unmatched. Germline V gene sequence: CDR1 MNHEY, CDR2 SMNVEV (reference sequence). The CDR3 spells CASSLFSRGWNNQPQHF. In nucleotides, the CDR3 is TGTGCCAGCAGTTTATTTTCCAGGGGGTGGAACAATCAGCCCCAGCATTTT.

CDR3 DNA sequence: TGTGCCAGCAGCCCCCGGACTGGTAATGAAAAACTGTTTTTT. This translates into CASSPRTGNEKLFF. The chain has TRBV9 and TRBJ1-4; D remains ambiguous. The CDR3 is 14 residues long. V lost 4 bases and J 4 bases, leaving 11 bases between the germline ends. Germline V gene lookup returns CDR1 SGDLS and CDR2 YYNGEE.